This TCR beta chain was observed in a study of beta chain features in type 1 diabetes. Study-wide points: Within each of all four CD4+ subsets, Type 1 diabetes patients had TCRB CDR3s that were moderately but significantly shorter. Shorter templates might be favored by PCR, and equally so in patients and in controls.

Researchers reported sorting CD4+ naive, central memory, regulatory and stem cell-like memory cells via CD45RO/CCR7/CD25/CD127/CD95/CD27. The isolated RNA, all of it, was reverse transcribed, so expressed TCRB transcripts were what got sequenced. Repertoires were generated with immunoSEQ multiplex PCR, while TCRdb's copy carries only in-frame clones and drops some. The sample lists more than 300,000 clones; more than 13% were seen once. The CDR3 runs to 14 residues. Trimming took 5 bases from V and 0 from J, leaving 11 bases between them. Germline assignment: CDR1 SQVTM and CDR2 ANQGSEA. As to this clone: The antigen is undetermined.

The TCR originated in a woman aged 18-29 years in good health. The sample comprised naive CD4+ T cells from blood. V is TRBV29-1 and J is TRBJ2-1; the D is unclear. The CDR3 region is CSVYDSRSYNEQFF. Here the CDR3 DNA reads TGCAGCGTTTACGACTCACGCTCCTACAATGAGCAGTTCTTC.